These T cell receptor beta chains were read from a single sample in a study of OX40 agonist ivuxolimab in advanced cancers. Measured with immunoSEQ multiplex PCR; TCRdb has only the in-frame clones, and not every one. The data show tens of thousands of clones, over 80% seen once. The starting material was CD4+ or CD8+ T cells sorted from blood, obtained in a trial of the OX40 agonist ivuxolimab. The receptor set was obtained from an adult with an advanced solid tumor such as melanoma, head and neck, liver or kidney cancer. CDR3s include the opening cysteine and the closing phenylalanine or tryptophan. A D gene is named only where the DNA matches it firmly. A clone size is listed for some rows: how often the clone was seen (once, few, many), or a class if it is expanded.

NA	14	TRBJ1-5	TRBD1	TRBV28	CASSLDRGYQPQHF	TGTGCCAGCAGCCTAGACAGGGGTTACCAGCCCCAGCATTTT
NA	14	TRBJ2-7	TRBD2	TRBV16	CASNGLAESYEQYF	TGTGCCAGCAACGGACTAGCGGAGTCTTACGAGCAGTACTTC
once	16	TRBJ2-3	NA	TRBV7-6	CASSLNRARGTDTQYF	TGTGCCAGCAGCTTAAACCGGGCCCGGGGCACAGATACGCAGTATTTT
NA	13	TRBJ2-1	TRBD2	TRBV29-1	CSHLSGRQGEQFF	TGCAGCCACCTTAGCGGGAGGCAGGGTGAGCAGTTCTTC
NA	13	TRBJ2-7	NA	TRBV11-2	CASSLRPSDEQYF	TGTGCCAGCAGCCTAAGACCCTCGGATGAGCAGTACTTC
NA	14	TRBJ2-1	TRBD2	TRBV2	CASEPSGVYNEQFF	TGTGCCAGCGAACCTAGCGGGGTGTACAATGAGCAGTTCTTC
NA	15	TRBJ2-1	TRBD1	TRBV7-7	CASSVGQGGYNEQFF	TGTGCCAGCAGCGTTGGACAGGGAGGATATAATGAGCAGTTCTTC
NA	17	TRBJ2-3	TRBD2	TRBV4-3	CASSQLAGGRIPDTQYF	TGCGCCAGCAGCCAACTAGCGGGGGGGCGTATCCCAGATACGCAGTATTTT
once	15	TRBJ2-2	NA	TRBV4-1	CASSPSRRLDGELFF	TGCGCCAGCAGCCCCTCCCGGAGGCTGGACGGGGAGCTGTTTTTT
NA	14	TRBJ2-7	NA	TRBV13	CASSTVDLFYEQYF	TGTGCCAGCAGCACAGTGGATCTTTTCTACGAGCAGTACTTC
many	16	TRBJ2-1	TRBD2	TRBV4-1	CASSQVGVAGGGEQFF	TGCGCCAGCAGCCAAGTAGGGGTAGCGGGAGGAGGTGAGCAGTTCTTC
NA	15	TRBJ2-7	TRBD1	TRBV15	CATSRDKAGGREQYF	TGTGCCACCAGCAGAGATAAGGCAGGGGGTCGGGAGCAGTACTTC
NA	14	TRBJ1-5	NA	TRBV6-1	CASTGGGSNQPQHF	TGTGCCAGCACCGGCGGGGGGAGCAATCAGCCCCAGCATTTT
NA	13	TRBJ2-3	NA	TRBV15	CATSRDSSDTQYF	TGTGCCACCAGCAGAGATTCCTCAGATACGCAGTATTTT
medium-sized	14	TRBJ2-7	NA	TRBV2	CASSEGLGLEEQYF	TGTGCCAGCAGTGAAGGGCTGGGGCTGGAAGAGCAGTACTTC
NA	14	TRBJ2-3	NA	TRBV13	CASSSRDGTDTQYF	TGTGCCAGCAGCTCCCGGGACGGCACAGATACGCAGTATTTT
NA	14	TRBJ2-7	TRBD2	TRBV9	CASSVGTSGSEQYF	TGTGCCAGCAGCGTCGGGACTAGCGGGAGCGAGCAGTACTTC
NA	17	TRBJ2-1	NA	TRBV4-1	CASSQDGDGGLANEQFF	TGCGCCAGCAGCCAAGATGGGGACGGAGGATTGGCCAATGAGCAGTTCTTC
NA	13	TRBJ2-3	TRBD1	TRBV29-1	CSVRTGSTDTQYF	TGCAGCGTCCGGACAGGCAGCACAGATACGCAGTATTTT
once	19	TRBJ2-6	TRBD1	TRBV5-4	CASSLSGTGGHSGANVLTF	TGTGCCAGCAGCTTATCCGGGACAGGGGGGCACTCTGGGGCCAACGTCCTGACTTTC
NA	16	TRBJ2-5	TRBD2	TRBV10-3	CAISESGLAGAETQYF	TGTGCCATCAGTGAGTCCGGACTAGCGGGAGCAGAGACCCAGTACTTC
NA	14	TRBJ2-7	NA	TRBV7-9	CASSEGGQRHEQYF	TGTGCCAGCAGCGAGGGGGGACAGAGACACGAGCAGTACTTC
NA	16	TRBJ1-4	TRBD1	TRBV4-3	CASSQVAGTGGEKLFF	TGCGCCAGCAGCCAAGTTGCCGGGACAGGGGGCGAAAAACTGTTTTTT
once	13	TRBJ2-1	TRBD2	TRBV6-1	CASSLGLAGEQFF	TGTGCCAGCAGCTTGGGACTAGCCGGTGAGCAGTTCTTC
NA	14	TRBJ1-1	NA	TRBV27	CASSLVLGGTEAFF	TGTGCCAGCAGTTTAGTCCTGGGGGGCACTGAAGCTTTCTTT
NA	17	TRBJ2-5	NA	TRBV7-7	CASSLASGSFLQETQYF	TGTGCTAGCAGCTTAGCGTCGGGCAGTTTCCTCCAAGAGACCCAGTACTTC
NA	16	TRBJ1-5	TRBD1	TRBV7-9	CASSLYRGEVDQPQHF	TGTGCCAGCAGCTTATACAGGGGGGAAGTGGATCAGCCCCAGCATTTT
NA	15	TRBJ2-3	NA	TRBV9	CASSVGGQSTDTQYF	TGTGCCAGCAGCGTAGGGGGACAAAGCACAGATACGCAGTATTTT
NA	13	TRBJ2-1	NA	TRBV28	CASSGTSYNEQFF	TGTGCCAGCAGTGGGACGTCCTACAATGAGCAGTTCTTC
once	17	TRBJ2-1	TRBD2	TRBV11-3	CASSLEAGGPQGDEQFF	TGTGCCAGCAGCTTAGAAGCGGGAGGGCCTCAAGGGGATGAGCAGTTCTTC
NA	16	TRBJ2-7	NA	TRBV21-1	CASSPRELALAYEQYF	TGTGCCAGCAGCCCAAGGGAACTAGCGCTTGCCTACGAGCAGTACTTC
NA	13	TRBJ1-2	NA	TRBV27	CASSFLLGGGYTF	TGTGCCAGCAGTTTTTTGTTAGGGGGAGGCTACACCTTC
NA	11	TRBJ2-7	NA	TRBV20-1	CSAPLGYEQYF	TGCAGTGCCCCCCTCGGCTACGAGCAGTACTTC
NA	15	TRBJ2-1	NA	TRBV19	CASSTLGGAYNEQFF	TGTGCCAGTAGTACCCTTGGCGGGGCCTACAATGAGCAGTTCTTC
medium-sized	16	TRBJ1-4	TRBD1	TRBV6-6	CASSADRGATNEKLFF	TGTGCCAGCAGCGCGGACAGGGGGGCAACTAATGAAAAACTGTTTTTT
NA	15	TRBJ2-5	NA	TRBV6-1	CASSEGEEYQETQYF	TGTGCCAGCAGTGAAGGAGAGGAATACCAAGAGACCCAGTACTTC
NA	15	TRBJ1-4	NA	TRBV9	CASSPYRGAGEKLFF	TGTGCCAGCAGCCCCTATCGGGGGGCGGGAGAAAAACTGTTTTTT
NA	16	TRBJ2-1	TRBD2	TRBV4-1	CASSQDPRGAGNEQFF	TGCGCCAGCAGCCAAGATCCGCGGGGGGCAGGAAATGAGCAGTTCTTC
NA	17	TRBJ2-1	NA	TRBV6-1	CASSEADSGAVWDEQFF	TGTGCCAGCAGTGAAGCGGATTCAGGGGCGGTTTGGGATGAGCAGTTCTTC
once	14	TRBJ1-6	NA	TRBV15	CATQRAFFNSPLHF	TGTGCCACCCAACGGGCCTTCTTTAATTCACCCCTCCACTTT
once	13	TRBJ2-7	TRBD2	TRBV10-2	CASSERGVGEQYF	TGCGCCAGCAGTGAGCGGGGGGTGGGCGAGCAGTACTTC
NA	13	TRBJ2-7	NA	TRBV7-8	CASSLGRAYEQYF	TGTGCCAGCAGCCTGGGCAGGGCCTACGAGCAGTACTTC
once	16	TRBJ2-1	NA	TRBV5-1	CASSLGAFLSYNEQFF	TGCGCCAGCAGCTTGGGAGCGTTCCTTTCCTACAATGAGCAGTTCTTC
NA	12	TRBJ1-2	TRBD1	TRBV19	CATLQGADGYTF	TGTGCCACGCTACAGGGGGCGGATGGCTACACCTTC
NA	15	TRBJ1-4	NA	TRBV28	CASSLGGRPNEKLFF	TGTGCCAGCAGTTTAGGGGGCAGGCCTAATGAAAAACTGTTTTTT
NA	15	TRBJ2-4	NA	TRBV11-2	CASSGTPVAKNIQYF	TGTGCCAGCAGCGGGACACCCGTAGCCAAAAACATTCAGTACTTC
NA	15	TRBJ1-1	NA	TRBV4-2	CASSPLYRAGTEAFF	TGTGCCAGCAGCCCCCTGTACAGGGCGGGCACTGAAGCTTTCTTT
NA	13	TRBJ2-7	NA	TRBV19	CASTMTETSEQYF	TGTGCCAGTACCATGACGGAGACTAGCGAGCAGTACTTC
NA	15	TRBJ1-5	NA	TRBV19	CASSMVTRGNQPQHF	TGTGCCAGTAGTATGGTAACTAGGGGGAATCAGCCCCAGCATTTT
NA	14	TRBJ1-2	TRBD1	TRBV27	CASSATHGDSGYTF	TGTGCCAGCAGTGCCACCCACGGGGACAGCGGCTACACCTTC
NA	15	TRBJ1-5	NA	TRBV28	CASTTWGRLGQPQHF	TGTGCCAGCACTACCTGGGGACGGTTAGGGCAGCCCCAGCATTTT
NA	14	TRBJ1-5	NA	TRBV28	CASSHPYSNQPQHF	TGTGCCAGCTCACACCCCTATAGCAATCAGCCCCAGCATTTT
NA	13	TRBJ1-2	TRBD1	TRBV29-1	CSVEGGTGYGYTF	TGCAGCGTTGAAGGCGGGACAGGGTATGGCTACACCTTC
NA	16	TRBJ1-4	NA	TRBV7-9	CASRVYSEATNEKLFF	TGTGCCAGCAGGGTTTATAGTGAAGCAACTAATGAAAAACTGTTTTTT
medium-sized	15	TRBJ2-3	NA	TRBV9	CASSETGTSTDTQYF	TGTGCCAGCAGCGAAACCGGGACTAGCACAGATACGCAGTATTTT